This entry is about one T cell receptor beta chain. The source of the sample is a study of siplizumab effects on memory and regulatory T cells. The table came from immunoSEQ multiplex PCR; TCRdb's copy has only in-frame clones and leaves some out. The sample holds approximately 50,000 clones, 93% seen once. The length of the CDR3 is 13 residues. The germline V gene encodes CDR1 MNHEY and CDR2 SMNVEV (reference sequence). V was pared by 8 bases and J by 3 bases, with 5 bases of the junction left unmatched. J is TRBJ1-1 and V is TRBV27, with TRBD1 matching 8 bases. Sequencing used CD8+ T cells sorted from blood. The clonotype was recovered from a human donor in good health. CDR3 in DNA: TGTGCCAGCGCGACAGGGGTTTACACTGAAGCTTTCTTT. Its translation: CASATGVYTEAFF.